A single sample gave rise to the 24 T cell receptor beta chains below, sequenced in a study of cytomegalovirus exposure and HLA in healthy donors. The PCR made use of 60 Vbeta and 13 Jbeta primers. Some clones are missing from TCRdb's copy, which holds only in-frame ones; the method was immunoSEQ multiplex PCR. The sample shows 93,000 or so clones, 70% to 90% of them seen only once. The sample was PBMCs. The receptors shown here come from a woman younger than 35 in good health and CMV-seropositive.

V gene TRBV5-1 combines with J gene TRBJ1-5, with 11 bases fitting TRBD1. Trimming at V came to 4 bases and at J to 8 bases, leaving 5 bases not matched to a gene. CDR3 length equals 14 residues. Germline V gene data show CDR1 as SGHRS and CDR2 as YFSETQ. CDR3 sequence reads: CASSAGQGAEPQHF. The CDR3 DNA is TGCGCCAGCAGCGCCGGACAGGGGGCCGAGCCCCAGCATTTT.

The V call is TRBV5-1, the J call TRBJ1-2; D unresolved. Deletions cut 7 bases from V and 4 bases from J, with 11 bases between. The germline gives CDR1 SGHRS, CDR2 YFSETQ. The CDR3 is 12 residues long. The CDR3 coding sequence is TGCGCCAGCCTTCTCCGGGGCTATGGCTACACCTTC. This translates into CASLLRGYGYTF.

This chain connects TRBV6-5 to TRBJ2-1; 7 bases map to TRBD2. V lost 0 bases, J lost 7 bases, and 9 bases stayed unmatched. From germline, CDR1 is MNHEY and CDR2 SVGAGI. This CDR3 has 16 residues. The CDR3 loop is CASSYSRAGPVNEQFF. The CDR3 DNA reads as TGTGCCAGCAGTTACTCGAGAGCGGGACCGGTGAATGAGCAGTTCTTC.

The chain uses TRBV11-2 and TRBJ2-7; D call uncertain. Trimming shortened V by 4 bases and J by 1 base, and 14 bases separated the two germline ends. The germline gives CDR1 SGHAT, CDR2 FQNNGV. The length of the CDR3 is 15 residues. The CDR3 loop is CASSSQTFSSYEQYF. CDR3 bases: TGTGCCAGCAGCTCCCAGACTTTCTCTTCCTACGAGCAGTACTTC.

The chain recombines TRBV18 with TRBJ1-4, with TRBD1 as a possible D gene (5 bases). V lost 4 bases to trimming and J lost 6 bases, with 12 bases between them. The CDR3 extends over 14 amino acids. Germline V gene lookup returns CDR1 KGHSH and CDR2 LQKENI. CDR3 DNA sequence: TGTGCCAGCTCACAGGACCGGGGGTATGAAAAACTGTTTTTT. It is translated as CASSQDRGYEKLFF.

The J gene is TRBJ1-1, the V gene TRBV18, with 8 nucleotides matching TRBD1. J gave up 1 base and V 3 bases, and 10 bases lay outside the gene matches. The CDR3 covers 17 residues. CDR1 KGHSH and CDR2 LQKENI come from the germline V gene. CDR3 DNA sequence: TGTGCCAGCTCACCGTTCACAGGGGGTCGGTCGAACACTGAAGCTTTCTTT. Protein sequence: CASSPFTGGRSNTEAFF.

The count of this clone is one. This chain links TRBV5-4 with TRBJ2-3, with 8 nucleotides matching TRBD1. The CDR3 totals 17 residues. J gave up 4 bases and V 3 bases, and 13 bases lay outside the gene matches. Germline-derived CDR1 and CDR2 are SGHNT and YYREEE (reference sequence). CDR3 DNA: TGTGCCAGCAGCTCATCCCTCCTGACAGGGGTCGCAGATACGCAGTATTTT. Translation gives CASSSSLLTGVADTQYF.

The rearrangement uses TRBV28 and TRBJ2-2, with a possible D match to TRBD1 (6 bases). Germline CDR1 reads MDHEN; CDR2 reads SYDVKM. Trimming took off 7 bases at V and 5 bases at J, with 17 bases between the two ends. The CDR3 has 15 amino acids. The CDR3: CASNPAGDRTGELFF. The CDR3, as DNA: TGTGCCAGCAACCCAGCAGGGGATCGAACCGGGGAGCTGTTTTTT.

The chain employs TRBV19 and TRBJ2-2; 9 bases fit TRBD1. Germline CDR1 LNHDA, CDR2 SQIVND (reference sequence). J was trimmed by 2 bases and V by 7 bases; bases with no gene match: 5. The CDR3 extends over 15 amino acids. The CDR3 is CASTWDRVNTGELFF. The CDR3 DNA is TGTGCCAGTACCTGGGACAGGGTAAACACCGGGGAGCTGTTTTTT.

The chain combines TRBV30 with TRBJ2-5, with 8 positions matching TRBD2. The V gene's germline CDR1 is GTSNPN and CDR2 SVGIG (reference sequence). The CDR3 runs 18 residues. The V segment lost 4 bases and the J segment 5 bases; nucleotides outside the gene matches: 21. This chain's CDR3 is CAWIDRLAGAGVRETQYF. The CDR3 DNA reads TGTGCCTGGATCGACAGACTAGCAGGAGCGGGAGTTCGGGAGACCCAGTACTTC.

J is TRBJ2-2 and V is TRBV7-3; a weak D match, TRBD1 (6 bases). V lost 1 base to trimming and J lost 6 bases, with 15 bases between them. Germline CDR1 reads SGHTA; CDR2 reads FQGTGA. This CDR3 region has 16 residues. CDR3 residues: CASSLNSNRAAGELFF. The CDR3 DNA reads as TGTGCCAGCAGCTTAAATTCGAACAGGGCCGCCGGGGAGCTGTTTTTT.

This clone was detected only a few times. The chain employs TRBV5-5 and TRBJ2-6, with TRBD2 as a possible D gene (6 bases). This CDR3 is 16 amino acids long. The germline V gene has CDR1 SGHKS and CDR2 YYEKEE (reference sequence). With 4 bases removed from V and 0 bases from J, the gap between germline ends came to 11 bases. CDR3 in DNA: TGTGCCAGCAGCGACCCGGGGGTCTCTGGGGCCAACGTCCTGACTTTC. Translating gives CASSDPGVSGANVLTF.

The chain couples TRBV5-1 to TRBJ2-7; tentatively, D is TRBD1 (5 bases). Trimming removed 2 bases from V and 2 bases from J, with 8 bases in between. Germline V gene sequence: CDR1 SGHRS, CDR2 YFSETQ. The CDR3 runs to 13 residues. CDR3 loop: CASSLQVAYEQYF. CDR3 DNA: TGCGCCAGCAGCTTACAGGTGGCCTACGAGCAGTACTTC. Supplemented by reference TRBV5-1 and TRBJ2-7, the full variable domain reads KAGVTQTPRYLIKTRGQQVTLSCSPISGHRSVSWYQQTPGQGLQFLFEYFSETQRNKGNFPGRFSGRQFSNSRSEMNVSTLELGDSALYLCASSLQVAYEQYFGPGTRLTVT.

This chain uses TRBV7-2 with TRBJ2-3; 7 bases fit TRBD2. In germline, CDR1 is SGHTA, CDR2 FQGNSA. Trimming cost V 4 bases and J 0 bases; bases outside gene matches: 4. The CDR3 runs to 15 residues. The CDR3 sequence: CASSSLAISTDTQYF. The CDR3 coding sequence is TGTGCCAGCAGCTCACTAGCGATCAGCACAGATACGCAGTATTTT.

The J gene is TRBJ2-5, the V gene TRBV9; D perhaps matches TRBD1 (5 bases). Trimming pared 0 bases from V and 2 bases from J, leaving 11 bases between. The germline V gene has CDR1 SGDLS and CDR2 YYNGEE. The CDR3 is 15 amino acids. Here the CDR3 DNA reads TGTGCCAGCAGCGTAGGTTGGGGCATTCAAGAGACCCAGTACTTC. As protein: CASSVGWGIQETQYF.

The rearrangement joins TRBV27 to TRBJ1-4; D gene unclear. The CDR3 is 15 amino acids. CDR1 and CDR2 (germline): MNHEY, SMNVEV (reference sequence). V was pared by 6 bases and J by 5 bases, with 16 bases between. The CDR3 loop reads CASRDRGGLNEKLFF. DNA of the CDR3: TGTGCCAGCAGGGACCGAGGAGGTCTAAATGAAAAACTGTTTTTT. The complete variable domain, with remaining parts taken from reference TRBV27 and TRBJ1-4, reads EAQVTQNPRYLITVTGKKLTVTCSQNMNHEYMSWYRQDPGLGLRQIYYSMNVEVTDKGDVPEGYKVSRKEKRNFPLILESPSPNQTSLYFCASRDRGGLNEKLFFGSGTQLSVL.

The chain carries TRBV5-1 and TRBJ1-3; D remains unclear. The CDR3 has 13 amino acids. Germline V gene sequence: CDR1 SGHRS, CDR2 YFSETQ. V lost 7 bases and J 0 bases, leaving 8 bases between the germline ends. The CDR3 sequence is CASRGPSGNTIYF. The CDR3 nucleotides are TGCGCCAGCCGAGGGCCCTCTGGAAACACCATATATTTT.

The chain recombines TRBV9 with TRBJ2-1; possible D gene TRBD2, 5 bases. V shed 0 bases and J shed 8 bases, with 12 bases lying between them. Germline lookup yields CDR1 SGDLS and CDR2 YYNGEE. CDR3 size: 14 residues. The CDR3 DNA is TGTGCCAGCAGCGTAGAGGCGAGGGTCGATGAGCAGTTCTTC. This sequence encodes CASSVEARVDEQFF.

The count of this clone is one. The chain has TRBV13 and TRBJ2-3, with TRBD2 matching over 7 bases. The CDR3 totals 15 residues. Per germline, CDR1 PRHDT and CDR2 FYEKMQ (reference sequence). Trimming removed 6 bases from V and 0 bases from J; junction bases left unmatched: 6. The CDR3: CASRGSGESTDTQYF. The CDR3 region has the DNA TGTGCCAGCAGAGGAAGCGGGGAGAGCACAGATACGCAGTATTTT.

This clone was observed a handful of times. This chain joins TRBV4-1 and TRBJ2-7; 7 bases map to TRBD2. Trimming removed 1 base from V and 0 bases from J; junction bases left unmatched: 15. The CDR3 has 19 residues. Germline CDR1 is MGHRA and CDR2 is YSYEKL. The CDR3 spells CASSQVVGLGKKSSYEQYF. In DNA, the CDR3 is TGCGCCAGCAGCCAAGTCGTTGGACTAGGAAAAAAGAGCTCCTACGAGCAGTACTTC.

This clone has a handful of counts. The rearrangement links TRBV6-5 to TRBJ1-5, with TRBD1 identical over 9 bases. Trimming took 6 bases from V and 6 from J; bases not matched to a gene: 6. The germline CDR1 and CDR2 sequences are MNHEY and SVGAGI. The length of the CDR3 is 14 residues. This chain's CDR3 is CASSSTGGGQPQHF. The CDR3 nucleotides are TGTGCCAGCAGCTCAACAGGGGGCGGTCAGCCCCAGCATTTT.

The CDR3 sequence is CASSYNFGAHEQYF. The CDR3 DNA follows: TGTGCCAGCAGTTACAACTTTGGAGCCCACGAGCAGTACTTC. The rearrangement links TRBV27 to TRBJ2-7; D is undetermined. The CDR3 loop spans 14 amino acids. Germline V lookup: CDR1 MNHEY, CDR2 SMNVEV (reference sequence). Trimming took 4 bases from V and 5 from J, leaving 15 bases between them.

The V gene is TRBV2, the J gene TRBJ1-4, with a tentative D call TRBD1 (6 bases). Germline-derived CDR1 and CDR2 are SNHLY and FYNNEI. V was shortened by 6 bases and J by 10 bases, with 21 bases between the two germline ends. The CDR3 sequence is 15 residues long. DNA of the CDR3: TGTGCCAGCAGGTCCGAGGGAGGGGGATGGGGAAAACTGTTTTTT. Translating it yields CASRSEGGGWGKLFF.

This clone came up once. The rearrangement joins TRBV5-1 to TRBJ2-7; D uncertain. The CDR3 contains 14 residues. V lost 0 bases and J lost 3, with 10 bases in between. CDR1 and CDR2 (germline): SGHRS, YFSETQ. The CDR3 sequence is CASSLENKYYEQYF. DNA of the CDR3: TGCGCCAGCAGCTTGGAAAATAAATACTACGAGCAGTACTTC.